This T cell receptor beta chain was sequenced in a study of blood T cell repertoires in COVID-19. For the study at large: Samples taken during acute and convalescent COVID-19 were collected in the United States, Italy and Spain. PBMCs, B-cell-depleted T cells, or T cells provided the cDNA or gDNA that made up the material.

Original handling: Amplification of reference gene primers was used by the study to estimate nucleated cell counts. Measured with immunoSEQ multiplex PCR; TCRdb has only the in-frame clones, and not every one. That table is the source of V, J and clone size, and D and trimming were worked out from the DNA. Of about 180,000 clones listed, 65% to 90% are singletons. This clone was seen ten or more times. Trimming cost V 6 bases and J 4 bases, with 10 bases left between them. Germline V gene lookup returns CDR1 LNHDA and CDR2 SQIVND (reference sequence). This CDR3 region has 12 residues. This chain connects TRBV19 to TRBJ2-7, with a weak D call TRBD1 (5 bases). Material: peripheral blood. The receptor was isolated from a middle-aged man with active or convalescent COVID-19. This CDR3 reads CASSSGLYEQYF. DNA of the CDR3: TGTGCCAGTAGCTCAGGGTTATACGAGCAGTACTTC.